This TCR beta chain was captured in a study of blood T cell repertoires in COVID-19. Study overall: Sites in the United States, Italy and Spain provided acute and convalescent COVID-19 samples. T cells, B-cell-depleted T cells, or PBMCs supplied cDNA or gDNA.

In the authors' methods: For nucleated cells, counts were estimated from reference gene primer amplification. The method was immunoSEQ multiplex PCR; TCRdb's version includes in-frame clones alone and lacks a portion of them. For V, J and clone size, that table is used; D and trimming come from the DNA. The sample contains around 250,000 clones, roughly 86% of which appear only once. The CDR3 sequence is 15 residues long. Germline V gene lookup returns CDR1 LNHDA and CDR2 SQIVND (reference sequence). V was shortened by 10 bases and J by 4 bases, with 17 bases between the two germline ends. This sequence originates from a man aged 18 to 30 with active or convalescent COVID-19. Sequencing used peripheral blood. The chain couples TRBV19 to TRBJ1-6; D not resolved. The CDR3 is CATRGSGWYNSPLHF. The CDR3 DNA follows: TGTGCCACCAGAGGGAGCGGATGGTATAATTCACCCCTCCACTTT.